This paragraph covers one T cell receptor beta chain sequence. Its antigen is undetermined. This specimen belongs to a study of blood T cells in healthy people across ages. Study details: Researchers report that template switching captured about one barcoded beta molecule per two T cells. Points from the study as a whole: With naive T cell percentage, TCR beta diversity showed a strong correlation.

The germline V gene encodes CDR1 WNHNN and CDR2 SYGVQD (reference sequence). The CDR3 is 14 residues long. Every sample had a minimum of 6.5 million PBMCs isolated. Through a sample-barcoded 5' primer and a J-beta primer mix, a second PCR was run for 7 to 11 cycles. TCRdb reprocessed the 5' RACE reads with MiXCR, giving one entry per CDR3 protein. The sample consists of 1.2 million to 1.5 million distinct CDR3 sequences, around 39% of them appearing once. The specimen sequenced was blood. The rearrangement uses TRBV10-1 and TRBJ2-4; 9 nucleotides align to TRBD1. The J call may be wrong; the DNA end is better matched by TRBJ2-7. The TCR sequence derives from a woman under 30 in good health. The CDR3 nucleotides read TGCGCCAGCAGCCCTGGACAGGGGAGCGACGAGCAGTACTTC. Its protein product is CASSPGQGSDEQYF.